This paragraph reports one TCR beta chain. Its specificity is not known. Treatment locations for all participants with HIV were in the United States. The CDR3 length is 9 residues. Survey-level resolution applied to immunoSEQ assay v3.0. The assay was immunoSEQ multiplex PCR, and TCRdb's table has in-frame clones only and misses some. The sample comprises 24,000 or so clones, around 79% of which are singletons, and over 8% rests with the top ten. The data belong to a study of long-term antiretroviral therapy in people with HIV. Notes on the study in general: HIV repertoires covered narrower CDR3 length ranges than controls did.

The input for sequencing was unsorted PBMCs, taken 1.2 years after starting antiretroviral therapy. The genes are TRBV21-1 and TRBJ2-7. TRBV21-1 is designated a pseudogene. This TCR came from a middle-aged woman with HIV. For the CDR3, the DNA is TGTGCCAGCGCTTACGAGCAGTACTTC. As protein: CASAYEQYF.